This T cell receptor (beta chain) originates from a study of beta chain features in type 1 diabetes (dated by TCRdb to about 2018). Context from the whole study: Mean age, gender distribution, total cell number and subset yield were not different between patients and healthy donors. A total of some 100,000,000 sorted cells were examined across all samples, and a strong correlation was observed between cell number per subset and RNA yield. Regulatory and stem cell-like memory subsets were obtained from only 8 patients and roughly eight healthy donors, while naive and central memory subsets were obtained from all 30 or so donors. The study compared TCRB repertoires of sorted circulating CD4+ T cell subsets between recently diagnosed type 1 diabetes patients and matched healthy donors. What the research found in general, with its limitations: Patients with type 1 diabetes made fewer insertions and deleted more nucleotides at VDJ recombination sites, implying thymic rearrangement abnormalities. A moderate but significant shortening of TCRB CDR3 length was observed in type 1 diabetes patients in all four CD4+ subsets. Because the HLA sub-analyses included only small numbers of individuals, any influence of HLA type on TCRB rearrangement was left unresolved. Because cDNA was sequenced instead of genomic DNA, highly expressing activated cells could be over-represented, though the groups showed no difference in activation or CD3 levels. Naive, central memory and regulatory TCRB repertoires appeared to be more alike among patients than among healthy donors. PCR may preferentially amplify shorter templates, but because patient and control samples were amplified and corrected together, any resulting skew would affect both groups equally.

The entire amount of isolated RNA was reverse transcribed using the High Capacity cDNA Reverse Transcription Kit, so the sequenced TCRB transcripts were expressed ones. Deep immunoSEQ sequencing was applied to naive, central memory and regulatory T cell samples, giving an average of roughly 3.5 million total reads per sample. Sorted cells were lysed in RLT buffer, and RNA was extracted using DNase-treated RNeasy Micro or Mini kits according to cell number. Each cell subset was processed on its own to prevent cross-contamination, while patient and healthy donor samples were processed together. The immunoSEQ multiplex PCR was used to amplify TCRB sequences from cDNA, yielding 87-bp fragments that span the CDR3 region. The amplicons were sequenced using the Illumina HiSeq platform. In the source study's methods: PCR bias was corrected computationally using synthetic template baselines, and reads within Hamming distance 2 were collapsed, with unmergeable singletons discarded. Reads were aligned against IMGT so that V, D and J genes, CDR3 length and insertions or deletions at six rearrangement sites could be assigned. Clonotype counts were normalized to sorted cell number within each subset before computing true diversity and Gini coefficients with the tcR R package. The overlap coefficient, calculated on TCRB nucleotide sequences, was used to measure repertoire sharing. This is the immuneACCESS table as TCRdb keeps it, with only in-frame sequences that have V and J called. A part of the clones is gone; compared with another copy, unresolved V genes explain less than half, and the rest is unexplained. Clone size and the V and J calls come from that table; the DNA yielded D and trimming. Within this sample are more than 300,000 clones, with around 9.6% of them counted one time only. Less than 0.65% of the sample is held by the ten biggest clonotypes.

A single peripheral blood draw of about 116 mL on average was collected from each donor into heparinised tubes. A BD FACSAria II was used to sort naive, central memory, regulatory and stem cell-like memory CD4+ T cells with a panel that included CD45RO, CCR7, CD25, CD127, CD95 and CD27. Every sorted population had a purity above 95%. PBMCs were isolated immediately by Lymphoprep density gradient centrifugation and stained directly without culture. So that batch effects would be minimized, each experiment stained and sorted samples in pairs, pairing one healthy donor with one patient. According to the germline V gene, CDR1 reads SGHTS and CDR2 reads YDEGEE. Here V drops 1 base and J drops 7 bases, and the junction holds 13 bases not matched to any gene. From cysteine to phenylalanine, the CDR3 is 17 amino acids long. Solely the CDR3 DNA is kept, with 51 bases framed from the first base. This clone was counted a few times. Its target antigen remains unknown. Per-base qualities were not stored, and no clone one base away is much larger.

The receptor was isolated from a man between 25 and 39 years old with type 1 diabetes. Sequenced sample: central memory CD4+ T cells from blood. Recombination connected TRBV5-8 to TRBJ2-7; 11 central bases correspond to TRBD1. The CDR3 region: CASSLWLGTGGFGEQYF. DNA sequence: TGTGCCAGCAGCTTGTGGCTTGGGACAGGGGGTTTCGGGGAGCAGTACTTC.